This TCR beta chain was profiled in a study of blood T cell repertoires in COVID-19. Study information: Donors in the United States, Italy and Spain gave samples during acute or convalescent COVID-19. The analysed material was cDNA or gDNA that came from T cells, B-cell-depleted T cells, or PBMCs.

The V gene's germline CDR1 is LNHNV and CDR2 YYDKDF (reference sequence). V gave up 4 bases and J gave up 5 bases, with 6 bases separating them. The CDR3 is 12 amino acids. Authors' processing steps: Estimation of nucleated cell counts was performed using reference gene primer amplification. Some clones are missing from TCRdb's copy, which holds only in-frame ones; the method was immunoSEQ multiplex PCR. V and J calls and clone size are as listed in that table; D and trimming were resolved from the DNA. The profile shows some 130,000 clones, 75% to 85% of them singletons. The rearrangement links TRBV15 to TRBJ2-1, with D unclear. The TCR sequence derives from a woman older than 75 with acute or convalescent COVID-19. The sequenced material came from peripheral blood. CDR3 residues: CATSTRDNEQFF. The CDR3 nucleotides read TGTGCCACCAGCACGCGTGACAATGAGCAGTTCTTC.